Below, 3 T cell receptor beta chains from the same sample are listed, as sequenced in a study of T cell repertoires in cytomegalovirus infection. For these receptors, no antigen is known. MiXCR, run by TCRdb on the reads, gives a single entry per CDR3 protein. The profile covers around 200,000 distinct CDR3 sequences, with around two fifths appearing a single time and 55% to 60% taken by the ten largest. The sample was CD8+ T cells from cultured PBMCs, taken from culture after CMV antigen stimulation. These receptors were collected from a human donor in good health (CMV status not recorded). Some clones in this sample may be carry-over from other donors' samples.

This clonotype was picked up a small number of times. The J gene is TRBJ1-1, the V gene TRBV27; 8 positions match TRBD1. Trimming at V came to 6 bases and at J to 0 bases, leaving 12 bases not matched to a gene. Germline CDR1 MNHEY, CDR2 SMNVEV (reference sequence). CDR3 length: 17 amino acids. CDR3 in amino acids: CASRNLRQGPLNTEAFF. CDR3 coding DNA: TGTGCCAGCAGGAATCTTAGACAGGGGCCACTGAACACTGAAGCTTTCTTT.

V gene TRBV28 combines with J gene TRBJ2-1; the D gene is possibly TRBD2 (6 bases). The germline V and J ends were trimmed by 6 bases and 8 bases, with 20 bases remaining between them. The germline CDR1 and CDR2 sequences are MDHEN and SYDVKM. The CDR3 extends over 15 amino acids. CDR3 in amino acids: CASSRLGLSSDEQFF. CDR3 in DNA: TGTGCCAGCAGCCGACTAGGACTCTCCTCCGATGAGCAGTTCTTC.

This clonotype is a singleton in its sample. The genes are TRBV28 and TRBJ2-1; D possibly uses TRBD1 or TRBD2 (6 bases each). CDR3 length equals 16 residues. V was clipped by 8 bases and J by 0 bases, with 17 bases between them. Germline V CDR1 and CDR2: MDHEN, SYDVKM. The CDR3 loop is CASRDFEGGSYNEQFF. The CDR3 nucleotides are TGTGCCAGCCGGGACTTCGAAGGGGGCTCCTACAATGAGCAGTTCTTC. The full variable domain, with the rest looked up from reference TRBV28 and TRBJ2-1, is DVKVTQSSRYLVKRTGEKVFLECVQDMDHENMFWYRQDPGLGLRLIYFSYDVKMKEKGDIPEGYSVSREKKERFSLILESASTNQTSMYLCASRDFEGGSYNEQFFGPGTRLTVL.